The rows below give T cell receptor beta chains drawn from one sample of a study of cytomegalovirus exposure and HLA in healthy donors. Assay: immunoSEQ multiplex PCR; the TCRdb copy retains only in-frame clones and omits some. The sample contains over 130,000 clones, around three quarters of which appear only once. The material sequenced was PBMCs. Receptor source: a woman between 40 and 50 years old in good health and CMV-seropositive. The CDR3 runs from the conserved cysteine through the conserved F or W. Each record gives: D gene, J gene, CDR3 length, clone size, V gene, CDR3 protein, CDR3 DNA. D genes are given only for firm matches. Size is stated for part of the rows, as once, few or many counts, or as a class when the clone is expanded.

TRBD1,TRBJ1-5,13,.,TRBV19,CATAGQFNQPQHF,TGTGCCACCGCGGGACAGTTCAATCAGCCCCAGCATTTT
TRBD1,TRBJ2-7,17,.,TRBV30,CAWGRDSLFRTTYEQYF,TGTGCCTGGGGCCGGGACAGCCTTTTTAGAACCACCTACGAGCAGTACTTC
TRBD2,TRBJ2-7,14,.,TRBV11-3,CASRNGLAGGRQYF,TGTGCCAGCAGAAACGGACTAGCGGGAGGTCGACAGTACTTC
.,TRBJ1-2,14,medium-sized,TRBV7-8,CASSLAHRVVGYTF,TGTGCCAGCAGCTTAGCGCACAGGGTTGTCGGCTACACCTTC
.,TRBJ1-1,15,once,TRBV28,CASSLTGFMNTEAFF,TGTGCCAGCAGTCTCACAGGATTTATGAACACTGAAGCTTTCTTT
.,TRBJ1-2,13,.,TRBV5-6,CASSLGGFGGYTF,TGTGCCAGCAGCCTAGGGGGTTTCGGAGGCTACACCTTC
TRBD2,TRBJ2-1,16,.,TRBV7-2,CASSLRREFPYNEQFF,TGTGCCAGCAGCTTACGGCGGGAGTTCCCCTACAATGAGCAGTTCTTC
TRBD2,TRBJ2-7,15,.,TRBV7-9,CASSATSGSKYEQYF,TGTGCCAGCAGCGCTACTAGCGGGAGTAAATACGAGCAGTACTTC
TRBD2,TRBJ2-2,14,.,TRBV30,CAWSAGGPAGELFF,TGTGCCTGGAGTGCGGGAGGGCCAGCCGGGGAGCTGTTTTTT
TRBD2,TRBJ2-2,16,.,TRBV2,CASRRGSGSGTGELFF,TGTGCCAGCAGGAGGGGTAGCGGGAGTGGAACCGGGGAGCTGTTTTTT
.,TRBJ2-7,15,.,TRBV5-1,CASSLAGGRTYEQYF,TGCGCCAGCAGCTTGGCCGGGGGACGGACCTACGAGCAGTACTTC
TRBD2,TRBJ2-1,20,once,TRBV6-1,CASSEGAGAPAPGSYNEQFF,TGTGCCAGCAGTGAAGGGGCGGGAGCCCCTGCTCCGGGGAGCTACAATGAGCAGTTCTTC
.,TRBJ2-2,14,once,TRBV28,CASIKTGGTGELFF,TGTGCCAGCATTAAGACAGGCGGGACCGGGGAGCTGTTTTTT
TRBD1,TRBJ2-7,11,.,TRBV5-6,CASSSTGAQYF,TGTGCCAGCAGCTCTACAGGGGCGCAGTACTTC
.,TRBJ1-2,15,.,TRBV19,CASMRQASGIYGYTF,TGTGCCAGTATGAGGCAGGCCTCAGGGATCTATGGCTACACCTTC
.,TRBJ2-1,16,.,TRBV15,CATSRVGSSSYNEQFF,TGTGCCACCAGCAGAGTTGGTTCTAGCTCCTACAATGAGCAGTTCTTC
.,TRBJ1-1,12,once,TRBV7-9,CAGEGWKTEAFF,TGTGCCGGGGAGGGGTGGAAGACTGAAGCTTTCTTT
TRBD1,TRBJ1-2,13,.,TRBV18,CASSQDRDYGYTF,TGTGCCAGCTCACAAGACAGGGACTATGGCTACACCTTC
TRBD2,TRBJ2-7,14,once,TRBV5-1,CASSLSGAVYEQYF,TGCGCCAGCAGCTTGAGCGGGGCAGTATACGAGCAGTACTTC
.,TRBJ2-2,16,.,TRBV5-4,CASSLRAGGATGELFF,TGTGCCAGCAGCTTAAGGGCTGGGGGGGCCACCGGGGAGCTGTTTTTT
TRBD1,TRBJ2-7,15,.,TRBV2,CASRPGTGGFYEQYF,TGTGCCAGCAGGCCCGGGACAGGGGGCTTCTACGAGCAGTACTTC
.,TRBJ2-3,13,.,TRBV5-1,CASSLAYEDTQYF,TGCGCCAGCAGCTTGGCCTATGAGGATACGCAGTATTTT
TRBD2,TRBJ2-1,18,.,TRBV7-2,CASSLALTGASGRNEQFF,TGTGCCAGCAGCTTAGCGCTAACGGGGGCTAGCGGGAGGAATGAGCAGTTCTTC
.,TRBJ2-3,12,.,TRBV4-1,CASSRRADTQYF,TGCGCCAGCAGCCGGCGGGCAGATACGCAGTATTTT
.,TRBJ1-3,13,.,TRBV5-6,CASTRERGNTIYF,TGTGCCAGTACCAGGGAAAGGGGAAACACCATATATTTT